The 20 T cell receptor beta chains below come from one sample, sequenced in a study of shared clonotypes between healthy human individuals. Repertoires were generated with immunoSEQ multiplex PCR, while TCRdb's copy carries only in-frame clones and drops some. Of about 2.1 million clones detected, about 92% appear once; the ten largest clones hold 1.5% to 2%. Naive-designated CD8 cells lacked CD45RO, were positively enriched for CCR7, and omitted terminally differentiated effector memory CD45RA+ cells. The sequenced material came from naive CD8+ T cells from PBMCs. The origin of the receptors is a man in his late teens or twenties in good health. Some clones in this sample may be carry-over from other donors' samples.

The chain couples TRBV2 to TRBJ2-7; D possibly uses TRBD1 or TRBD2 (5 bases each). Trimming stripped 7 bases from V and 2 bases from J, with 12 bases between. The CDR3 covers 13 residues. Per germline, CDR1 SNHLY and CDR2 FYNNEI. CDR3 nucleotides: TGTGCCAGCAAAGGGACGGGAACCTACGAGCAGTACTTC. Protein product: CASKGTGTYEQYF.

The chain links TRBV18 to TRBJ2-7, with 11 positions matching TRBD2. The CDR3 is 15 amino acids. V lost 3 bases, J lost 2 bases, and 3 bases stayed unmatched. Germline V gene lookup returns CDR1 KGHSH and CDR2 LQKENI. The CDR3 protein is CASSPTSGEAYEQYF. For the CDR3, the DNA is TGTGCCAGCTCACCGACTAGCGGGGAGGCCTACGAGCAGTACTTC. Complete variable domain (other parts from reference TRBV18 and TRBJ2-7): NAGVMQNPRHLVRRRGQEARLRCSPMKGHSHVYWYRQLPEEGLKFMVYLQKENIIDESGMPKERFSAEFPKEGPSILRIQQVVRGDSAAYFCASSPTSGEAYEQYFGPGTRLTVT.

The rearrangement uses TRBV7-3 and TRBJ2-3, with 8 bases lining up with TRBD2. Germline CDR1 is SGHTA and CDR2 is FQGTGA. The CDR3 loop spans 14 amino acids. V lost 4 bases to trimming and J lost 4 bases; unmatched junction nucleotides: 4. The CDR3 DNA is TGTGCCAGCAGCTCCCGGGGGGGACCAGATACGCAGTATTTT. This sequence encodes CASSSRGGPDTQYF.

The CDR3 DNA follows: TGCGCCAGCAGCTTGGTAGCAGGCGGGGGCTCCTACGAGCAGTACTTC. This translates into CASSLVAGGGSYEQYF. V is TRBV5-1 and J is TRBJ2-7; 7 bases are shared with TRBD2. Unmatched junction bases numbered 6, after V lost 0 bases and J lost 0 bases. The CDR3 is 16 amino acids. Germline values: CDR1 SGHRS, CDR2 YFSETQ.

The rearrangement links TRBV5-4 to TRBJ2-1, with D perhaps matching TRBD2 (6 bases). Trimming left V 8 bases short and J 4 bases short, with 22 bases between. CDR3 length equals 16 residues. Per the germline V gene, CDR1 is SGHNT and CDR2 is YYREEE (reference sequence). The CDR3 loop is CASQRPGLGKYNEQFF. CDR3 in DNA: TGTGCCAGTCAACGCCCGGGACTCGGGAAATACAATGAGCAGTTCTTC.

The CDR3 sequence: CASSDWAGGGDEQYF. For the CDR3, the DNA is TGTGCCAGCAGTGATTGGGCAGGGGGCGGCGACGAGCAGTACTTC. V usage is TRBV6-1 and J usage is TRBJ2-7, with 8 positions matching TRBD1. V dropped 3 bases and J dropped 5; count of bases not matched to a gene: 9. Germline V gives CDR1 MNHNS, CDR2 SASEGT. The CDR3 is 15 residues long.

V gene TRBV10-2 combines with J gene TRBJ2-2, with 7 bases fitting TRBD1. CDR3 size: 13 residues. Germline V gene lookup returns CDR1 WSHSY and CDR2 SAAADI. V shed 7 bases, J shed 7 bases, and the junction held 6 bases outside the gene matches. CDR3 bases: TGCGCCAGCACCGGACAGGACGGCGGGGAGCTGTTTTTT. Its translation is CASTGQDGGELFF.

This chain links TRBV19 with TRBJ2-6; 10 nucleotides align to TRBD2. The CDR3 has 22 residues. Trimming at V came to 5 bases and at J to 0 bases, leaving 19 bases not matched to a gene. Germline assignment: CDR1 LNHDA and CDR2 SQIVND (reference sequence). CDR3 coding DNA: TGTGCCAGTAGTCTTATTAGGGATGGTCTAGCGGGGGACTACTCTGGGGCCAACGTCCTGACTTTC. Translated: CASSLIRDGLAGDYSGANVLTF.

The V call is TRBV4-1, the J call TRBJ2-7; possibly TRBD1 or TRBD2 for D (5 bases each). Germline V gene sequence: CDR1 MGHRA, CDR2 YSYEKL. Trimming pared 1 base from V and 0 bases from J, leaving 10 bases between. This CDR3 has 15 amino acids. CDR3 sequence reads: CASSQVGGGSYEQYF. The CDR3 region has the DNA TGCGCCAGCAGCCAAGTTGGGGGTGGCTCCTACGAGCAGTACTTC.

Regarding this clone: One end of the junction fails to match germline, which may point to a read error. The J gene is TRBJ1-5, the V gene TRBV10-1; tentative D call: TRBD1 (5 bases). The CDR3 totals 20 residues. Germline loops: CDR1 WNHNN, CDR2 SYGVQD (reference sequence). This CDR3 reads CASSESRGPLALDPNQSQHF. The CDR3 DNA reads as TGCGCCAGCAGTGAGTCGCGGGGACCCCTGGCTCTCGATCCCAATCAGTCCCAGCATTTT.

V usage is TRBV7-9 and J usage is TRBJ2-7; possibly TRBD1 for D (6 bases). The germline gives CDR1 SEHNR, CDR2 FQNEAQ (reference sequence). CDR3 length: 14 residues. Trimming took 2 bases from V and 6 from J, leaving 14 bases between them. The CDR3 DNA reads TGTGCCAGCAGCTTACTGGACAGCCCGCCCGAGCAGTACTTC. Its protein product is CASSLLDSPPEQYF.

Points on this clone: Other DNA sequences within the sample encode an identical CDR3. This chain connects TRBV27 to TRBJ2-2; no clear D gene. V dropped 5 bases and J dropped 6 bases, with 7 bases sitting between them. The CDR3 has 12 residues. The germline V gene has CDR1 MNHEY and CDR2 SMNVEV (reference sequence). The CDR3 loop reads CASSPLSGELFF. The CDR3 DNA reads as TGTGCCAGCAGTCCGCTCTCCGGGGAGCTGTTTTTT.

J is TRBJ2-2 and V is TRBV7-9, with 8 nucleotides matching TRBD2. The CDR3 is 16 amino acids. J lost 6 bases, V lost 2 bases, and 8 bases had no gene match. CDR1 is SEHNR and CDR2 is FQNEAQ in the germline V gene (reference sequence). The CDR3 nucleotides read TGTGCCAGCAGCTTATCCGGCGCCGGGAGGGCCGGGGAGCTGTTTTTT. This codes for CASSLSGAGRAGELFF.

This rearrangement joins TRBV28 to TRBJ1-1, with D unresolved. The germline V gene has CDR1 MDHEN and CDR2 SYDVKM. Trimming pared 4 bases from V and 1 base from J, leaving 16 bases between. The CDR3 is 16 amino acids. The CDR3, as DNA: TGTGCCAGCAGTTATAGGAACATACCAAGGAACACTGAAGCTTTCTTT. Translated, it gives CASSYRNIPRNTEAFF.

This clone has just a few counts. Other nucleotide sequences in the sample specify the same CDR3. The chain couples TRBV7-6 to TRBJ1-5, with no clear D. The CDR3 runs 14 residues. The V and J ends lost 3 bases and 4 bases respectively, with 10 bases between them. Germline V CDR1 and CDR2: SGHVS, FNYEAQ. The CDR3 spells CASSLGPINQPQHF. CDR3 DNA sequence: TGTGCCAGCAGCTTGGGTCCGATAAATCAGCCCCAGCATTTT.

The chain combines TRBV9 with TRBJ2-6; a possible D gene is TRBD1 (6 bases). Germline CDR1 is SGDLS and CDR2 is YYNGEE. The V end was cut by 4 bases, the J end by 0 bases, with 20 bases between. The CDR3 sequence is 19 residues long. CDR3 amino acids: CASSHAPLGRGSGANVLTF. As DNA, the CDR3 is TGTGCCAGCAGCCACGCCCCCTTGGGCAGGGGCTCTGGGGCCAACGTCCTGACTTTC.

With respect to this clone: This sample includes further DNA sequences coding for the same CDR3. The chain joins TRBV6-5 to TRBJ1-5; no reliable D call. Germline CDR1 reads MNHEY; CDR2 reads SVGAGI. The CDR3 sequence is 13 residues long. V dropped 0 bases and J dropped 7 bases, with 7 bases sitting between them. The CDR3, as DNA: TGTGCCAGCAGTTACTCGACCGGCCAGCCCCAGCATTTT. Amino acid sequence: CASSYSTGQPQHF.

DNA of the CDR3: TGTGCCAGCAGCCTCGTCCGGGGTTCGCCCCAGCATTTT. It translates to CASSLVRGSPQHF. The chain carries TRBV6-5 and TRBJ1-5; the D is unclear. Germline CDR1 MNHEY, CDR2 SVGAGI. V shed 6 bases and J shed 9 bases, with 15 bases lying between them. The CDR3 is made up of 13 amino acids.

Notes on this clone: Other DNA sequences in this specimen translate into the identical CDR3. The V and J genes are TRBV18 and TRBJ1-1; 7 nucleotides line up with TRBD1. V dropped 3 bases and J dropped 0; count of bases not matched to a gene: 1. The V gene's germline CDR1 is KGHSH and CDR2 LQKENI. CDR3 length: 14 residues. In DNA form, the CDR3 reads TGTGCCAGCTCACCGGACAGGTTGAACACTGAAGCTTTCTTT. Protein sequence: CASSPDRLNTEAFF.

This rearrangement joins TRBV2 to TRBJ2-7; TRBD2 agrees at 7 bases. After removal of 0 bases from V and 3 bases from J, the junction contained 11 bases not matched to a gene. This CDR3 has 17 residues. Germline lookup yields CDR1 SNHLY and CDR2 FYNNEI. The chain's CDR3 is CASSEALFASGVYEQYF. Here the CDR3 DNA reads TGTGCCAGCAGTGAAGCGCTTTTTGCTAGCGGAGTCTACGAGCAGTACTTC.